This entry features one TCR beta chain sequence. Donors in Cohort 3 counted as recovered after two negative PCRs, clearance, or symptom resolution. This specimen comes from a study of blood T cell repertoires in COVID-19. Data came from immunoSEQ multiplex PCR; TCRdb stores just in-frame clones and leaves some out. The sample lists over 250,000 clones; about 91% were seen once. The CDR3 consists of 14 residues. CDR1 and CDR2 from the germline V gene are MNHEY and SMNVEV (reference sequence). V lost 7 bases and J lost 4; bases outside the gene matches: 3. Sequencing input: PBMCs or T cells enriched from blood (not recorded which). The chain has TRBV27 and TRBJ2-1, with 11 bases matching TRBD2. The receptor was isolated from a woman younger than 35 who had recovered from COVID-19. This chain's CDR3 is CASTRTSGYNEQFF. The CDR3 DNA follows: TGTGCCAGCACCCGGACTAGCGGGTACAATGAGCAGTTCTTC.